This T cell receptor beta chain was observed in a study of blood T cell repertoires in COVID-19. Profiling relied on immunoSEQ multiplex PCR, and the TCRdb table lists in-frame clones only, not all of them. The table shows 130,000 to 150,000 clones, with 80% to 85% occurring only once. This CDR3 comprises 16 residues. Germline CDR1 LNHDA, CDR2 SQIVND (reference sequence). V shed 3 bases and J 3 bases; nucleotides not matched to a gene: 10. This clonotype was sampled from a human donor in a cohort sampled during active COVID-19. Sequencing used peripheral blood. The chain carries TRBV19 and TRBJ2-5; 7 nucleotides align to TRBD2. CDR3 sequence: CASSMPGQAGEETQYF. The CDR3 nucleotides are TGTGCCAGTAGTATGCCCGGCCAGGCGGGGGAAGAGACCCAGTACTTC.